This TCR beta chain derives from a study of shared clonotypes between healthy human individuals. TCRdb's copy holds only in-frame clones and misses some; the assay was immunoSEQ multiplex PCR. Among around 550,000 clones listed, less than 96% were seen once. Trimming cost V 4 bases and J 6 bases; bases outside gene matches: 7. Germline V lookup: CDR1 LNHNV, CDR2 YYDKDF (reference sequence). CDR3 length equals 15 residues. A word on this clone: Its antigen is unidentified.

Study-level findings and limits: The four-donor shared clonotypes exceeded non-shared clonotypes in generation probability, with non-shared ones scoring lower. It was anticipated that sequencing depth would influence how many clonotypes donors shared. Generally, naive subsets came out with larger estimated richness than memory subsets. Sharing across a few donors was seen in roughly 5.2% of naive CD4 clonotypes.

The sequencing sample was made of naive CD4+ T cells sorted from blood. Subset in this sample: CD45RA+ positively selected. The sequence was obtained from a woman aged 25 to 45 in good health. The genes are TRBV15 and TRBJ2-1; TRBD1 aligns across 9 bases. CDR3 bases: TGTGCCACCAGCACCACAGGGGGCTTGGTCAATGAGCAGTTCTTC. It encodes CATSTTGGLVNEQFF. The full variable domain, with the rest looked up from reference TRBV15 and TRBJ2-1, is DAMVIQNPRYQVTQFGKPVTLSCSQTLNHNVMYWYQQKSSQAPKLLFHYYDKDFNNEADTPDNFQSRRPNTSFCFLDIRSPGLGDTAMYLCATSTTGGLVNEQFFGPGTRLTVL.